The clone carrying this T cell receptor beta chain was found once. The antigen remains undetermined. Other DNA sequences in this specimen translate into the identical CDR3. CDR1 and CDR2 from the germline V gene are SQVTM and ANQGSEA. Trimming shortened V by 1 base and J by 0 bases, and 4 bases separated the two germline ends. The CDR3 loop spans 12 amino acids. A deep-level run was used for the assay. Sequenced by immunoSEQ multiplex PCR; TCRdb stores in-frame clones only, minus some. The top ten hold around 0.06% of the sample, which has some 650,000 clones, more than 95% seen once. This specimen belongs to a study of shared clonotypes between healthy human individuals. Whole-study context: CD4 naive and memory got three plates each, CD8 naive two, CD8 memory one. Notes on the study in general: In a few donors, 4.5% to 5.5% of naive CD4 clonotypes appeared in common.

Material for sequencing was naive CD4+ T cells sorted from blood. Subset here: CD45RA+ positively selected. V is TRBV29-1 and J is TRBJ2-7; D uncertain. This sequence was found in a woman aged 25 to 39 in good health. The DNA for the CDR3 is TGCAGCGTTGAAGTTAGCTCCTACGAGCAGTACTTC. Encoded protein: CSVEVSSYEQYF.